This entry lists 13 T cell receptor beta chains sequenced from one sample in a study of cytomegalovirus exposure and HLA in healthy donors. The study ran its PCR with 60 Vbeta and 13 Jbeta primers. The protocol was immunoSEQ multiplex PCR, while the TCRdb copy is restricted to in-frame clones and leaves out a portion. In the table there are about 160,000 clones, approximately 78% of which are singletons. Sequenced input: PBMCs. The receptors come from a woman aged 40 to 49 in good health and CMV-seronegative.

In DNA form, the CDR3 reads TGTGCCAGCAGCCAAGTCCGACAGGGCGAGCAGTACTTC. Encoded protein: CASSQVRQGEQYF. The chain carries TRBV14 and TRBJ2-7, with 7 bases identical to TRBD1. The CDR3 extends over 13 amino acids. CDR1 is SGHDN and CDR2 is FVKESK in the germline V gene. With 1 base clipped from V and 6 bases from J, the junction kept 3 bases outside the gene matches.

This clone appeared a few times. The chain is built from TRBV7-6 and TRBJ1-2; 10 bases are a match to TRBD1. The germline V gene encodes CDR1 SGHVS and CDR2 FNYEAQ. This CDR3 has 17 residues. J gave up 2 bases and V 5 bases, and 11 bases lay outside the gene matches. CDR3 nucleotides: TGTGCCAGCAGCCGCACCAATCCGGGACAGGGGAACTATGGCTACACCTTC. This codes for CASSRTNPGQGNYGYTF.

V and J are TRBV18 and TRBJ1-4, with D possibly being TRBD1 (6 bases). V was pared by 4 bases and J by 5 bases, with 11 bases between. The CDR3 is 14 amino acids. Germline lookup yields CDR1 KGHSH and CDR2 LQKENI. In nucleotides, the CDR3 is TGTGCCAGCTCACGGGCAGGGGTGAATGAAAAACTGTTTTTT. It translates to CASSRAGVNEKLFF.

The chain employs TRBV4-1 and TRBJ2-6; weak D call: TRBD2 (5 bases). The CDR3 totals 18 residues. CDR1 MGHRA and CDR2 YSYEKL come from the germline V gene. V was shortened by 0 bases and J by 4 bases, with 16 bases between the two germline ends. The CDR3 loop is CASSQDPGVGSGANVLTF. Written as DNA, the CDR3 is TGCGCCAGCAGCCAAGATCCCGGGGTAGGGTCCGGGGCCAACGTCCTGACTTTC.

J is TRBJ2-1 and V is TRBV5-4, with D maybe TRBD2 (7 bases). Germline assignment: CDR1 SGHNT and CDR2 YYREEE (reference sequence). Between the trimmed V and J ends, which lost 3 bases and 0 bases, there was a span of 13 bases. The CDR3 has 16 amino acids. The CDR3 bases are TGTGCCAGCAGCTCCCGGGGGGCGATCTCCTACAATGAGCAGTTCTTC. Amino acid sequence: CASSSRGAISYNEQFF.

The chain employs TRBV28 and TRBJ2-5; possibly TRBD1 for D (5 bases). The closer fit of TRBJ2-7 to the DNA end suggests the J call may be wrong. The CDR3 extends over 14 amino acids. The germline CDR1 and CDR2 sequences are MDHEN and SYDVKM. The CDR3 region is CASRGQGRWYEQYF. DNA of the CDR3: TGTGCCAGCAGGGGGCAGGGTAGGTGGTACGAGCAGTACTTC.

The chain is built from TRBV28 and TRBJ1-2; 8 bases agree with TRBD1. This CDR3 is 13 amino acids long. The V and J ends lost 6 bases and 4 bases, in that order; junction bases with no gene match: 4. Germline CDR1 and CDR2: MDHEN and SYDVKM. For the CDR3, the DNA is TGTGCCAGCAGGATACAGGGGGTCTATGGCTACACCTTC. Encoded protein: CASRIQGVYGYTF.

This rearrangement joins TRBV5-1 to TRBJ2-3; TRBD1 aligns across 10 bases. The junction had 4 bases not matched to a gene; V was cut back by 1 base and J by 2 bases. Germline values: CDR1 SGHRS, CDR2 YFSETQ. This CDR3 has 16 residues. CDR3: CASSLWGQGHTDTQYF. The CDR3, as DNA: TGCGCCAGCAGCTTGTGGGGACAGGGGCACACAGATACGCAGTATTTT.

This clone came up a few times. This sequence joins TRBV5-1 and TRBJ2-3, with 9 bases aligning to TRBD1. Germline V gene sequence: CDR1 SGHRS, CDR2 YFSETQ. The CDR3 runs 15 residues. The V and J ends lost 4 bases and 0 bases, in that order; junction bases with no gene match: 3. CDR3: CASSGTGTSTDTQYF. The DNA for the CDR3 is TGCGCCAGCAGCGGGACAGGGACTAGCACAGATACGCAGTATTTT. Supplemented by reference TRBV5-1 and TRBJ2-3, the full variable domain reads KAGVTQTPRYLIKTRGQQVTLSCSPISGHRSVSWYQQTPGQGLQFLFEYFSETQRNKGNFPGRFSGRQFSNSRSEMNVSTLELGDSALYLCASSGTGTSTDTQYFGPGTRLTVL.

The sample holds a few counts of this clone. The chain combines TRBV11-1 with TRBJ1-1, with TRBD1 as a possible D gene (6 bases). The germline V and J ends were trimmed by 5 bases and 5 bases, with 12 bases remaining between them. This CDR3 spans 13 amino acids. From germline, CDR1 is SGHAT and CDR2 FQDESV (reference sequence). The CDR3: CASSLTGLTEAFF. Here the CDR3 DNA reads TGTGCCAGCAGCCTTACAGGGTTAACTGAAGCTTTCTTT.

This chain connects TRBV5-1 to TRBJ2-1; possible D gene TRBD2, 6 bases. V was trimmed by 1 base and J by 7 bases, leaving 18 bases between them. The V gene's germline CDR1 is SGHRS and CDR2 YFSETQ. CDR3 length: 16 residues. The chain's CDR3 is CASSLYAGPRGNEQFF. CDR3 bases: TGCGCCAGCAGCTTGTACGCGGGGCCAAGAGGGAATGAGCAGTTCTTC. Filled out from reference TRBV5-1 and TRBJ2-1, the complete variable domain reads KAGVTQTPRYLIKTRGQQVTLSCSPISGHRSVSWYQQTPGQGLQFLFEYFSETQRNKGNFPGRFSGRQFSNSRSEMNVSTLELGDSALYLCASSLYAGPRGNEQFFGPGTRLTVL.

This rearrangement joins TRBV19 to TRBJ1-2; D may be TRBD1 (5 bases). The V gene lost 5 bases and the J gene lost 8 bases, with 9 bases spanning the gap. CDR1 is LNHDA and CDR2 is SQIVND in the germline V gene (reference sequence). This CDR3 has 11 residues. The DNA of the CDR3 is TGTGCCAGTAGTGTCCGGGGGGGCTACACCTTC. Translating gives CASSVRGGYTF.

The V gene is TRBV10-1, the J gene TRBJ1-2, with 7 bases fitting TRBD1. V was clipped by 4 bases and J by 0 bases; unmatched bases: 8. The CDR3 extends over 16 amino acids. Germline V gene lookup returns CDR1 WNHNN and CDR2 SYGVQD (reference sequence). The CDR3 spells CASSALPGQTNYGYTF. The CDR3 DNA is TGCGCCAGCAGTGCACTACCGGGACAGACTAACTATGGCTACACCTTC.